This is a list of T cell receptor beta chains from one sample in a study of T-cell reconstitution after alpha-beta-depleted transplantation in children. TCRdb processed the PCR reads anew with MiXCR; each CDR3 protein has one entry. Among 70,000 to 95,000 distinct CDR3 sequences listed, approximately 18% were seen once. Here the sequenced sample was PBMCs, mostly from graft donor cells, taken 360 days after TCRalphabeta/CD19-depleted stem cell transplant. The receptors shown here come from a male patient aged 2-15 years who had a stem cell transplant for acute lymphoblastic leukemia, so the T cells may come from the graft donor. The CDR3 runs from the conserved cysteine through the conserved F or W. D genes are given only for firm matches. The size field is filled for only some rows; it gives once, few, many or a size class.

d_call	clone_size	v_call	j_call	cdr3_nt	cdr3_aa
TRBD2	NA	TRBV20-1	TRBJ2-1	TGCAGTGCTAGAACAACTAGCGGGAGGGCCTACAATGAGCAGTTCTTC	CSARTTSGRAYNEQFF
TRBD2	few	TRBV7-9	TRBJ2-7	TGTGCCAGCAGCCCGGGGACTAGCGGGAGAGAAGAGCAGTACTTC	CASSPGTSGREEQYF
NA	NA	TRBV11-3	TRBJ1-1	TGTGCCAGCAGCTTAGAAGACTGGAGGAACACTGAAGCTTTCTTT	CASSLEDWRNTEAFF
TRBD2	few	TRBV20-1	TRBJ2-1	TGCAGTGCTAGCCTTAGTCTTTTTAGCGGGAGGACCTACAATGAGCAGTTCTTC	CSASLSLFSGRTYNEQFF
NA	few	TRBV6-5	TRBJ2-7	TGTGCCAGCAGTTACGACTCTAGGAGCTCCTACGAGCAGTACTTC	CASSYDSRSSYEQYF
NA	few	TRBV7-9	TRBJ2-7	TGTGCCAGCAGCGTTCCTTTCTGGGTGAGGTACGAGCAGTACTTC	CASSVPFWVRYEQYF
NA	few	TRBV11-2	TRBJ2-1	TGTGCCAGCAGCACACCGGGGGTACTACAGGGGTGGCGCAATGAGCAGTTCTTC	CASSTPGVLQGWRNEQFF
NA	few	TRBV15	TRBJ2-4	TGTGCCACCAGCAGAGATAGTCACAGGAAAAACATTCAGTACTTC	CATSRDSHRKNIQYF
TRBD1	many	TRBV28	TRBJ2-7	TGTGCCAGCAGTTTTGAAGGGACAGGGGTCCACGAGCAGTACTTC	CASSFEGTGVHEQYF
TRBD2	NA	TRBV12-3/TRBV12-4	TRBJ2-1	TGTGCCAGCAGTCTAGCTCCTAGCGGGAGGGCCGGTAGTGTCTACAATGAGCAGTTTTTC	CASSLAPSGRAGSVYNEQFF
NA	many	TRBV12-3/TRBV12-4	TRBJ2-3	TGTGCCAGCAGTCCAGGGGATACGCAGTATTTT	CASSPGDTQYF
TRBD2	NA	TRBV24-1	TRBJ2-1	TGTGCCACCAGTGATTCCAGCGGGGCATCCTACAATGAGCAGTTCTTC	CATSDSSGASYNEQFF
TRBD1	few	TRBV10-1	TRBJ2-1	TGCGCCAGCAGCCTCTCCGGACAGGGATTTTACAATGAGCAGTTCTTC	CASSLSGQGFYNEQFF
NA	NA	TRBV3-1	TRBJ2-1	TGTGCCAGCAGCCACTACAATGAGCAGTTCTTC	CASSHYNEQFF
NA	many	TRBV7-9	TRBJ1-5	TGTGCCAGCAGCTCTACAGGGCTTCAGCCCCAGCATTTT	CASSSTGLQPQHF
NA	NA	TRBV5-1	TRBJ2-7	TGCGCCAGCAGGGTGACGGGAGTCACCTACGAGCAGTACTTC	CASRVTGVTYEQYF
NA	few	TRBV12-3/TRBV12-4	TRBJ2-3	TGTGCCAGCAGTTTGAGGAGGTACACAGATACGCAGTATTTT	CASSLRRYTDTQYF
NA	few	TRBV5-1	TRBJ2-2	TGCGCCAGCAGCCGCCTGACAGGGAGGAAGGGGGAGCTGTTTTTT	CASSRLTGRKGELFF
NA	NA	TRBV7-2	TRBJ1-5	TGTGCCAGCAGCTTAGTGGGGGGCAATCAGCCCCAGCATTTT	CASSLVGGNQPQHF
NA	few	TRBV5-1	TRBJ2-3	TGCGCCAGCAGCTTGCTCAGGGGAGATACGCAGTATTTT	CASSLLRGDTQYF
NA	few	TRBV20-1	TRBJ2-1	TGCAGTGCTACCGGGACTCCGAGCTCCTACAATGAGCAGTTCTTC	CSATGTPSSYNEQFF
NA	NA	TRBV2	TRBJ2-7	TGTGCCAGCAGTGCCTACATAATAGCCTACGAGCAGTACTTC	CASSAYIIAYEQYF
NA	NA	TRBV20-1	TRBJ2-1	TGCAGTGCTAGAGATAACCGGGGGTCTTTTAGGCGGGACTCCTACAATGAGCAGTTCTTC	CSARDNRGSFRRDSYNEQFF
NA	few	TRBV7-9	TRBJ2-1	TGTGCCAGCAGCTTACCAGCGGGCCACAAAAGCTCCTACAATGAGCAGTTCTTC	CASSLPAGHKSSYNEQFF
TRBD2	few	TRBV5-4	TRBJ2-5	TGTGCCAGCAGCCCAACTAGCGGGAGATACGAGACCCAGTACTTC	CASSPTSGRYETQYF
TRBD2	NA	TRBV12-3/TRBV12-4	TRBJ2-6	TGTGCCAGCAGTCCGACTAGCGGGCCCTCAAAAAACGTCCTGACTTTC	CASSPTSGPSKNVLTF
TRBD2	few	TRBV15	TRBJ2-5	TGTGCCACCAGCAGAGACCGACTAGCGGGACAAGAGACCCAGTACTTC	CATSRDRLAGQETQYF
NA	NA	TRBV6-5	TRBJ2-2	TGTGCCAGCAGTTACTGGAACACCGGGGAGCTGTTTTTT	CASSYWNTGELFF
NA	few	TRBV5-6	TRBJ2-7	TGTGCCAGCAGCGCGTACAGGGAATCCTACGAGCAGTACTTC	CASSAYRESYEQYF
NA	few	TRBV6-5	TRBJ2-7	TGTGCCAGCAGTTACTCTACCGGGAGAGGATACGAGCAGTACTTC	CASSYSTGRGYEQYF
NA	NA	TRBV7-9	TRBJ2-2	TGTGCCAGCAGCTCCCGTCAATTCCGGACCGGGGAGCTGTTTTTT	CASSSRQFRTGELFF
TRBD1	few	TRBV5-1	TRBJ1-4	TGCGCCAGCAGCTTGGGACAGGGGCCTCTTAATGAAAAACTGTTTTTT	CASSLGQGPLNEKLFF
NA	many	TRBV12-3/TRBV12-4	TRBJ1-2	TGTGCCAGCAGTTTATTTGGAACCTATGGCTACACCTTC	CASSLFGTYGYTF
NA	many	TRBV7-2	TRBJ2-3	TGTGCCAGCAGCTTGTACACAGATACGCAGTATTTT	CASSLYTDTQYF
TRBD2	few	TRBV5-1	TRBJ2-7	TGCGCCAGCAGCTTGCGACTAGCGGGACTTTACGAGCAGTACTTC	CASSLRLAGLYEQYF
NA	few	TRBV6-5	TRBJ2-1	TGTGCCAGCAGTTACCCGGGACTCCACAATGAGCAGTTCTTC	CASSYPGLHNEQFF
NA	NA	TRBV6-1	TRBJ2-2	TGTGCCAGCACCGCGATTTCATGGCCCGGGGAGCTGTTTTTT	CASTAISWPGELFF
NA	NA	TRBV20-1	TRBJ2-3	TGCAGTGCTAGATCCGGGCATAGCACAGATACGCAGTATTTT	CSARSGHSTDTQYF
NA	few	TRBV2	TRBJ1-1	TGTGCCAGCTTTAACCCAGGACCGTTGAACACTGAAGCTTTCTTT	CASFNPGPLNTEAFF